This TCR beta chain was sequenced during a study of blood T cell repertoires in COVID-19. Per the study methods: For nucleated cells, counts were estimated from reference gene primer amplification. The assay was immunoSEQ multiplex PCR, and TCRdb's table has in-frame clones only and misses some. The DNA gave D and trimming, while V, J and clone size come from that table. The sample includes some 320,000 clones, about 82% of them seen just once. Trimming pared 5 bases from V and 4 bases from J, leaving 17 bases between. This CDR3 spans 15 amino acids. The germline V gene encodes CDR1 ENHRY and CDR2 SYGVKD.

The receptor was derived from a human donor in a cohort sampled during active COVID-19. Sequenced input: peripheral blood. J is TRBJ1-2 and V is TRBV10-3; TRBD1 is a possible D gene (6 bases). CDR3 loop: CAISTDSLRSYGYTF. The CDR3 coding sequence is TGTGCCATCAGTACGGACAGTTTAAGGTCCTATGGCTACACCTTC.